The entry below describes one T cell receptor beta chain. Its antigen is not yet known. A far larger clone differs by one base, so this is likely a read error. The donors were healthy, HIV-negative adults with no recently reported acute infections or vaccinations. Only Caucasian adults living in Nashville, Tennessee, USA were represented among the donors. For unsorted samples, approximately 81 million PBMCs were counted, and genomic DNA was extracted using the QIAamp DNA Blood Mini kit. After blood collection by leukapheresis, PBMCs were isolated using Ficoll-Histopaque density gradient centrifugation and then cryopreserved in the vapor phase of liquid nitrogen. This entry is derived from a study of shared clonotypes between healthy human individuals (dated by TCRdb to the early 2020s). With regard to the full study: The cohort included a few men and two women between 18 and 49 years of age. To increase sequencing depth and limit assay-specific biases, TCR repertoire library preparation and sequencing were carried out by different laboratories using diverse techniques. The study deeply sequenced blood TCR repertoires of five healthy adults to estimate repertoire size and the extent of clonotype sharing between individuals. Each donor's leukapheresis produced roughly between about 0.9 and 9.5 billion PBMCs. Overall study outcomes, separate from this receptor: Pairwise subsampling led to the expectation that sequencing depth would affect the degree of clonotype sharing among donors. Because the study included only a small number of donors, the genetic and exposure-history diversity represented was limited. Sampling was restricted to blood, and TCR repertoires in tissues likely differ from the TCR repertoires found in blood.

TCR CDR3 regions were amplified from genomic DNA by multiplex PCR using the deep immunoSEQ assay. For each cell subset, the extracted genomic DNA was distributed evenly across all wells of several immunoSEQ 96-well plates, and each plate served as one replicate. For unsorted PBMC, approximately 300 ng of genomic DNA, equivalent to about 30,000 T cell genomes, went into each replicate PCR. Unsorted PBMC genomic DNA was sequenced across ten immunoSEQ deep assay plates. The purified libraries were quantified using a Qubit 3.0 fluorometer, sized with a Bioanalyzer 2100, and then quantified again using the KAPA Library Quantification kit. A separate single-read 150-cycle Illumina NextSeq 550 flow cell was used to sequence each immunoSEQ 96-well plate. On the study's bioinformatics: Because only junctional sequences without quality scores were contained in the immunoSEQ output, filtering matching that applied to full-length reads could not be performed. To assign V/J genes and CDR3, sequences were annotated using PyIR, a Python wrapper for IgBLAST v1.9, with IMGT germline references. Any read was removed if the V/J assignment was weak (E-value above 1e-6), the CDR3 was missing, or the read contained stop codons, out-of-frame junctions, or ambiguous translated residues. V3J clonotypes were defined by identical inferred V gene, J gene, and CDR3 amino acid sequence. Percentage overlap between repertoires was computed as shared unique clonotypes divided by the size of the smaller repertoire. Repertoire richness was assessed with RTK rarefaction, the Chao1 estimator, and Recon v2.1 estimates of unobserved clonotypes. TCRdb stores this immuneACCESS table with in-frame sequences only. Part of the clones is absent; in the studies checked, under half of the shortfall reflects unresolved V genes, and no reason is known for the rest. Clone size and the V and J calls come from that table; the DNA yielded D and trimming. The sample data list hundreds of thousands of clones, and 75% to 80% of these were observed just once. Around 13% of the sample goes to the ten largest clones.

Sequenced material: PBMCs. This clonotype was sampled from a woman in her thirties or forties in good health. Some clones in this sample may be carry-over from other donors' samples.

The DNA reads TGTGCCTGGAGTGTAGAGACCTACGAGCAGTACTTC. The resulting protein is CAWSVETYEQYF. Recombination linked TRBV30 to TRBJ2-7, with an unclear D gene assignment. Trimming at the junction amounts to 0 bases on V and 2 bases on J, and the germline ends lie 5 bases apart. From its cysteine to its phenylalanine, the CDR3 spans 12 amino acids. CDR3 DNA is the only sequence kept; it has 36 bases, read in frame from the first base. CDR1 GTSNPN and CDR2 SVGIG were looked up in the germline V gene (reference sequence).